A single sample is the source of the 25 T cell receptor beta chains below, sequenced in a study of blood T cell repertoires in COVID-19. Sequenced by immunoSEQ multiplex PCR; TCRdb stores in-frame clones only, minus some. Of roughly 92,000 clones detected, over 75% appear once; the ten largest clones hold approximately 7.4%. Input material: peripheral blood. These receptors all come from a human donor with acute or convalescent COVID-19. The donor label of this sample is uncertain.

CDR3: CASSEWDRGNTEAFF. For the CDR3, the DNA is TGTGCCAGCAGCGAGTGGGACAGGGGGAACACTGAAGCTTTCTTT. The chain has TRBV9 and TRBJ1-1; 10 bases fit TRBD1. J lost 1 base, V lost 3 bases, and 3 bases had no gene match. The CDR3 has 15 amino acids. Looked up from germline, CDR1 is SGDLS and CDR2 is YYNGEE.

CDR3 nucleotides: TGTGCCAGCAGCTCCGGTATAGGGAGGAACACTGAAGCTTTCTTT. It specifies CASSSGIGRNTEAFF. The rearrangement links TRBV5-4 to TRBJ1-1; D unclear. V lost 3 bases and J 1 base, leaving 13 bases between the germline ends. The CDR3 is 15 amino acids. Germline V lookup: CDR1 SGHNT, CDR2 YYREEE (reference sequence).

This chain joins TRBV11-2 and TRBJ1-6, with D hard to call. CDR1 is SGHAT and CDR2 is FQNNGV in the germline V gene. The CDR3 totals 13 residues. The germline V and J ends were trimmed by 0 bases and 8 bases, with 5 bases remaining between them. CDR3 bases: TGTGCCAGCAGCTTAGATCGCGATTCACCCCTCCACTTT. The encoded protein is CASSLDRDSPLHF.

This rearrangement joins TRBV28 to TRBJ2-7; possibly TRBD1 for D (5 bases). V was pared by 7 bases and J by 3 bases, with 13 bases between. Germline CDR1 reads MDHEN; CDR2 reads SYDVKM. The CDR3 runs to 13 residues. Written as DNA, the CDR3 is TGTGCCAGCAACCCCAAAGGGGTCTACGAGCAGTACTTC. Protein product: CASNPKGVYEQYF.

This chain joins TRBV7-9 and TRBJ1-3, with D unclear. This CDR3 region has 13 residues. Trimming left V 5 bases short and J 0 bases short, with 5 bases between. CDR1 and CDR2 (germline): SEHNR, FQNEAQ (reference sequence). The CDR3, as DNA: TGTGCCAGCAGCCAGGCCTCTGGAAACACCATATATTTT. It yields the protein CASSQASGNTIYF.

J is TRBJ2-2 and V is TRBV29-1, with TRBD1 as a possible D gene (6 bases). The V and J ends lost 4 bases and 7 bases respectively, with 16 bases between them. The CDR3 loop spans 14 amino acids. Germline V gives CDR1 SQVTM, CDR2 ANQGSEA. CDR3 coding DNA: TGCAGCGTTGGGAAAGGACAGACCGACGGGGAGCTGTTTTTT. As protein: CSVGKGQTDGELFF.

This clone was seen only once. DNA of the CDR3: TGTGCCATCAGTGAGTCGACGGGGACTAGCGGGGATACGCAGTATTTT. Amino acids: CAISESTGTSGDTQYF. This chain joins TRBV10-3 and TRBJ2-3; TRBD2 matches 12 bases. This CDR3 has 16 amino acids. Germline CDR1 is ENHRY and CDR2 is SYGVKD. With V trimmed by 0 bases and J by 6 bases, 4 bases remained unmatched.

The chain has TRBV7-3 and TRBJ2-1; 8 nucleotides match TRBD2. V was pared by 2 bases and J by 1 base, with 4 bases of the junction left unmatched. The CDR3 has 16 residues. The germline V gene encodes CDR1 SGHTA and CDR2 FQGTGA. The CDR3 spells CASSLDGGVSYNEQFF. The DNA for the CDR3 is TGTGCCAGCAGCTTAGACGGGGGGGTGTCCTACAATGAGCAGTTCTTC. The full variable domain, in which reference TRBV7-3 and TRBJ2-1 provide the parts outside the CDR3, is GAGVSQTPSNKVTEKGKYVELRCDPISGHTALYWYRQSLGQGPEFLIYFQGTGAADDSGLPNDRFFAVRPEGSVSTLKIQRTERGDSAVYLCASSLDGGVSYNEQFFGPGTRLTVL.

In nucleotides, the CDR3 is TGTGCCAGCAGCCGGGTCTACGAGCAGTACTTC. This codes for CASSRVYEQYF. The V gene is TRBV11-2, the J gene TRBJ2-7; no clear D. CDR3 size: 11 residues. Looked up from germline, CDR1 is SGHAT and CDR2 is FQNNGV. V shed 5 bases and J shed 3 bases, with 5 bases lying between them.

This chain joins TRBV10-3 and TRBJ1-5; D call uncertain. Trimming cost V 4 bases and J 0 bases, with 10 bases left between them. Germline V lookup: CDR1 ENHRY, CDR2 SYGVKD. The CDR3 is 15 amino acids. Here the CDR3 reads CAISASPGSNQPQHF. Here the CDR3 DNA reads TGTGCCATCAGTGCATCTCCGGGTAGCAATCAGCCCCAGCATTTT.

The CDR3 nucleotides are TGTGCCAGCTACAACCCCAATTCACCCCTCCACTTT. It codes for CASYNPNSPLHF. This sequence joins TRBV6-6 and TRBJ1-6, with D unresolved. Germline CDR1 is MNHNY and CDR2 is SVGAGI (reference sequence). CDR3 length: 12 residues. Deletions cut 8 bases from V and 7 bases from J, with 9 bases between.

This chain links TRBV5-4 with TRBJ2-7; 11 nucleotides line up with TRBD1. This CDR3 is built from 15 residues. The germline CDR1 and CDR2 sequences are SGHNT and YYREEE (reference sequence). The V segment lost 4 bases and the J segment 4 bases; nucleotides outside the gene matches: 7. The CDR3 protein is CASSVAGTGGYEQYF. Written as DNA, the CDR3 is TGTGCCAGCAGCGTTGCCGGGACAGGGGGATACGAGCAGTACTTC.

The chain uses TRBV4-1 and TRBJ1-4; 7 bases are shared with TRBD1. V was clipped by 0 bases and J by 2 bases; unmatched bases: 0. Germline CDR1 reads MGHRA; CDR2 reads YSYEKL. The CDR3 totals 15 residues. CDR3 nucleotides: TGCGCCAGCAGCCAAGAGGGACAGACTAATGAAAAACTGTTTTTT. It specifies CASSQEGQTNEKLFF.

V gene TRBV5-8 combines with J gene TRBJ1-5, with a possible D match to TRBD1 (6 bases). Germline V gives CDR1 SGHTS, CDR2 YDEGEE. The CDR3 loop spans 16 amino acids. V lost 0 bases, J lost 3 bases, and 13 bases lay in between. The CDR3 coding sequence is TGTGCCAGCAGCTTGGCCGGGGGGCAGATCAATCAGCCCCAGCATTTT. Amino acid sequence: CASSLAGGQINQPQHF. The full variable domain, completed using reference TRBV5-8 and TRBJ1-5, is EAGVTQSPTHLIKTRGQQATLRCSPISGHTSVYWYQQALGLGLQFLLWYDEGEERNRGNFPPRFSGRQFPNYSSELNVNALELEDSALYLCASSLAGGQINQPQHFGDGTRLSIL.

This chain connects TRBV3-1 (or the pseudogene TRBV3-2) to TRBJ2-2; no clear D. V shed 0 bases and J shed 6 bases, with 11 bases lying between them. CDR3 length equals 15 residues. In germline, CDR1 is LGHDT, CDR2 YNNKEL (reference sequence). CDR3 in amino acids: CASSQDLVAAGELFF. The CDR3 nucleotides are TGTGCCAGCAGCCAAGACTTAGTAGCAGCCGGGGAGCTGTTTTTT.

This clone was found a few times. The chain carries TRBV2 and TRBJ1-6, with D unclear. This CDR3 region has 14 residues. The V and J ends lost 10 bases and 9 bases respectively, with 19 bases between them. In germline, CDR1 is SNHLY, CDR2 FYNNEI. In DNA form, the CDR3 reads TGTGCCACATCCCGTTCGGGAATGATTTCACCCCTCCACTTT. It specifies CATSRSGMISPLHF. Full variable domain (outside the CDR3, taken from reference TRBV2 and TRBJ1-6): EPEVTQTPSHQVTQMGQEVILRCVPISNHLYFYWYRQILGQKVEFLVSFYNNEISEKSEIFDDQFSVERPDGSNFTLKIRSTKLEDSAMYFCATSRSGMISPLHFGNGTRLTVT.

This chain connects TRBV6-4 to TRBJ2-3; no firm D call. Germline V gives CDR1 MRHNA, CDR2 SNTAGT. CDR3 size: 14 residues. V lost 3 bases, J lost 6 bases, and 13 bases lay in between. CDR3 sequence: CASSESTATDTQYF. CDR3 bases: TGTGCCAGCAGTGAATCGACTGCGACGGATACGCAGTATTTT.

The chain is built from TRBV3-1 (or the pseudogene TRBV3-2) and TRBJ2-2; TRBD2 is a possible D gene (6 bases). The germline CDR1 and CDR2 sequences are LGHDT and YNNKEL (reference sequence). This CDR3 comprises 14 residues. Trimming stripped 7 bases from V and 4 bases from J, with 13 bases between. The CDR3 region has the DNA TGTGCCAGCAAGGGACTTTCCCCCACCGGGGAGCTGTTTTTT. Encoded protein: CASKGLSPTGELFF.

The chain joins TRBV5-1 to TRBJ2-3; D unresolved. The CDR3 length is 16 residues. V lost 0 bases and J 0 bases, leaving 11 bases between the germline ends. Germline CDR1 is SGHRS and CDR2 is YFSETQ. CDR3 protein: CASSLAPRSSTDTQYF. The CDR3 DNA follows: TGCGCCAGCAGCTTGGCCCCCAGGTCTAGCACAGATACGCAGTATTTT.

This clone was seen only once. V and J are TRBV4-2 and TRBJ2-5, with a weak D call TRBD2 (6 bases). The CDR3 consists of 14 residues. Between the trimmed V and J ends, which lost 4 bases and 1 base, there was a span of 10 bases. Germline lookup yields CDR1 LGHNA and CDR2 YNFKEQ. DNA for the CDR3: TGTGCCAGCAGCCGCGGGGTTTCCCAAGAGACCCAGTACTTC. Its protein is CASSRGVSQETQYF.

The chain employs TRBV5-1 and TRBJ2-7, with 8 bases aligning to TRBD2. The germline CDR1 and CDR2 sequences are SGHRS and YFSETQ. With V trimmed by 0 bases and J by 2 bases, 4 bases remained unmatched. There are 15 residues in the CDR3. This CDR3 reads CASSLERGGTYEQYF. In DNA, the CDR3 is TGCGCCAGCAGCTTGGAACGGGGGGGGACCTACGAGCAGTACTTC.

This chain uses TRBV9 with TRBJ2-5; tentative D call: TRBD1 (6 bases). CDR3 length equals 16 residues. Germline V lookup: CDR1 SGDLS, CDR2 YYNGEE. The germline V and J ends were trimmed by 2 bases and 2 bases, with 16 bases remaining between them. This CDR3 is CASSVDSGGYQETQYF. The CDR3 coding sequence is TGTGCCAGCAGCGTGGACAGCGGTGGGTATCAAGAGACCCAGTACTTC.

The CDR3, as DNA: TGTGCCAGCAGTTTACAGGGATCTAGCAATCAGCCCCAGCATTTT. This codes for CASSLQGSSNQPQHF. The rearrangement links TRBV27 to TRBJ1-5, with a weak D call TRBD1 (5 bases). The CDR3 runs 15 residues. Trimming stripped 2 bases from V and 0 bases from J, with 8 bases between. Germline-derived CDR1 and CDR2 are MNHEY and SMNVEV (reference sequence).

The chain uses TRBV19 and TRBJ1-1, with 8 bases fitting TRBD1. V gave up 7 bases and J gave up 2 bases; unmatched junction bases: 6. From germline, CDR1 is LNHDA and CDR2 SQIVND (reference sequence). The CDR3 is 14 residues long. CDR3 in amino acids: CASKRTGSNTEAFF. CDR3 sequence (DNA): TGTGCCAGTAAAAGGACAGGGAGCAACACTGAAGCTTTCTTT.

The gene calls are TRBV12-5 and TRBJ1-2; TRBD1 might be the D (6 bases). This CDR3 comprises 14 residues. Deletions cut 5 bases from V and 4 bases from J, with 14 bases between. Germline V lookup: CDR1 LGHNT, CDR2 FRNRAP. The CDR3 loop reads CASGLVQGSYGYTF. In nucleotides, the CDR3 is TGTGCTAGTGGTCTCGTACAGGGATCCTATGGCTACACCTTC.